This T cell receptor (beta chain) was observed in a study of T-cell memory formation after mild COVID-19. This clonotype has just a few counts. Antigen unknown. The germline CDR1 and CDR2 sequences are MNHEY and SVGAGI. V was clipped by 6 bases and J by 3 bases; unmatched bases: 7. The CDR3 is made up of 15 amino acids. Using constant-segment primers, 5'RACE produced TCR alpha and TCR beta cDNA libraries carrying sample barcodes and UMIs. TCRdb processed the 5' RACE reads anew with MiXCR; each CDR3 protein has one entry. The profile shows about 340,000 distinct CDR3 sequences, roughly 21% of them singletons. Study-level points and caveats: Second-wave clones with a day 37 peak had unconfirmed SARS-CoV-2 specificity.

Material for sequencing was PBMCs or a T cell subset sorted from them (not recorded which). This receptor was taken from an adult woman who had mild COVID-19 (a few samples of this study predate the infection). Cell type and time point are not known. V gene TRBV6-5 combines with J gene TRBJ2-7; 11 nucleotides agree with TRBD2. CDR3 sequence (DNA): TGTGCCAGCAGAAAAACACTAGCGGGAGTCTACGAGCAGTACTTC. This translates into CASRKTLAGVYEQYF.